This TCR beta chain was observed in a study of CD8 T cells in Susac syndrome. V gave up 7 bases and J gave up 1 base; unmatched junction bases: 5. This CDR3 contains 15 residues. Germline CDR1 and CDR2: SGHRS and YFSETQ. Roughly 0.45 to 1 ug RNA was reverse transcribed with random hexamers. With immunoSEQ multiplex PCR, TCR beta CDR3 was amplified across 54 Vbeta and 13 Jbeta. One entry per CDR3 protein, called by TCRdb with MiXCR from the immunoSEQ multiplex PCR reads. This table holds 150,000 to 180,000 distinct CDR3 sequences, approximately 95% found once. From blood CD8+ and CD4+ T cells, the TCR beta chain was sequenced.

Sequenced sample: CD4+ T cells from PBMCs. This chain links TRBV5-1 with TRBJ2-3; the match to TRBD2 covers 11 bases. This clonotype was obtained from a human donor with Susac syndrome. CDR3 DNA: TGCGCCAGCTGCTCACTAGCGGGGGGCACAGATACGCAGTATTTT. This translates into CASCSLAGGTDTQYF.